A single sample gave rise to the 4 T cell receptor beta chains below, sequenced in a study of monozygotic twins with inflammatory bowel disease. Using the 5' RACE reads, TCRdb records one entry per CDR3 protein without DNA. Its table records around 410,000 distinct CDR3 sequences. What was sequenced was blood. The receptors were gathered from a human donor with ulcerative colitis or Crohn's disease, or a healthy co-twin of an affected twin (not recorded which).

The rearrangement joins TRBV15 to TRBJ2-3; TCRdb calls TRBD1, which cannot be checked without DNA. Germline V lookup: CDR1 LNHNV, CDR2 YYDKDF (reference sequence). The CDR3 contains 17 residues. The chain's CDR3 is CATSRVPFLINRGAQYF.

The rearrangement joins TRBV5-1 to TRBJ1-2. This CDR3 is 17 amino acids long. CDR1 and CDR2 (germline): SGHRS, YFSETQ. This CDR3 is CASSLGPRSRANYGYTF.

The V gene is TRBV30, the J gene TRBJ2-7. Germline V gene lookup returns CDR1 GTSNPN and CDR2 SVGIG (reference sequence). CDR3 length equals 11 residues. CDR3 region: CAWSKEYEQYF.

The chain is built from TRBV9 and TRBJ1-1. This CDR3 comprises 12 residues. Germline CDR1 SGDLS, CDR2 YYNGEE. This CDR3 reads CASDKRATEAFF. The full variable domain, rest sourced from reference TRBV9 and TRBJ1-1, is DSGVTQTPKHLITATGQRVTLRCSPRSGDLSVYWYQQSLDQGLQFLIQYYNGEERAKGNILERFSAQQFPDLHSELNLSSLELGDSALYFCASDKRATEAFFGQGTRLTVV.